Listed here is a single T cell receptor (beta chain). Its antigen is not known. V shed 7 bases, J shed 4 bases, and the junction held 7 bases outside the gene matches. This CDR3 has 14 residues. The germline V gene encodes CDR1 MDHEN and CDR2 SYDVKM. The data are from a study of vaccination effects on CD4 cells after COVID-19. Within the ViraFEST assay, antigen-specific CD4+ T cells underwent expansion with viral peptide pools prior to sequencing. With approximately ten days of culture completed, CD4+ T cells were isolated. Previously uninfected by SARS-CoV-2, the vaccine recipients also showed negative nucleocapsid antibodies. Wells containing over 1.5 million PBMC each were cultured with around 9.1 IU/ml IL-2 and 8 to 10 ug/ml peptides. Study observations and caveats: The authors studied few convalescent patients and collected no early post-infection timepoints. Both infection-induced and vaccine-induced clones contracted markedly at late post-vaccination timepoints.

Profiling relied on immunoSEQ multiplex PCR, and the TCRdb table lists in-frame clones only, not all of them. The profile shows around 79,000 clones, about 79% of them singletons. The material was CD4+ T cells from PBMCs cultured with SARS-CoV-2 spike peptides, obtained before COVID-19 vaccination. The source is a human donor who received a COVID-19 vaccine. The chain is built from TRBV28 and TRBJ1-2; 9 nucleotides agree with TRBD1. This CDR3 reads CASNKPTGGYGYTF. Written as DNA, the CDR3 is TGTGCCAGCAACAAACCGACAGGGGGCTATGGCTACACCTTC.